The present TCR beta chain was sequenced within a study of T cells in women clearing cervical HPV infection. Trimming cost V 5 bases and J 0 bases; bases outside gene matches: 12. CDR1 and CDR2 (germline): LNHDA, SQIVND (reference sequence). The CDR3 is 18 amino acids. In the case of this clone: The read ends 3 residues early relative to the CDR3; the germline J gene fills the gap.

Each participant carried one incident cervical HPV16 infection only. The table came from immunoSEQ multiplex PCR; TCRdb's copy has only in-frame clones and leaves some out. Its listing shows roughly 48,000 clones. This chain connects TRBV19 to TRBJ1-5, with 8 nucleotides matching TRBD1. The sample was blood buffy coat. This TCR derives from a woman between 18 and 70 years old with a cervical HPV16 infection that either progressed to CIN3+ or cleared (not recorded which). The covered CDR3 bases are TGTGCCAGTAGTGGACCGGGACAGGTATCTTATAGCAATCAGCCC. Protein sequence: CASSGPGQVSYSNQP. The whole CDR3 sequence reads CASSGPGQVSYSNQPQHF.